This T cell receptor (beta chain) appears in the sequencing data of a study of cytomegalovirus exposure and HLA in healthy donors. Study context: Genotyping showed 81% of some 400 donors falling in the Caucasian-associated ancestry cluster.

Overall study findings and caveats: Cytomegalovirus association was listed for 164 TCR beta chains. Under in vitro conditions, three CMV-associated chains were confirmed as specific for CMV antigens. Beyond CMV serostatus, there was no information to go on about immune exposure.

The PCR had 60 Vbeta and 13 Jbeta primers. TCRdb's table, derived via immunoSEQ multiplex PCR, lists solely in-frame clones and lacks some. The sample records 55,000 to 75,000 clones, almost 70% being singletons. This clone was observed a few times. Its antigen is currently unknown. There are 14 residues in the CDR3. J lost 6 bases, V lost 0 bases, and 3 bases had no gene match. The germline gives CDR1 GTSNPN, CDR2 SVGIG (reference sequence). The chain recombines TRBV30 with TRBJ2-2, with 8 bases matching TRBD2. The sample consisted of PBMCs. This TCR came from a man aged 40-49 years in good health and CMV-seropositive. The CDR3 nucleotides are TGTGCCTGGAGTGTGGTCGGGGGGGCCGGGGAGCTGTTTTTT. This encodes CAWSVVGGAGELFF. The variable domain in full, completed from reference TRBV30 and TRBJ2-2, reads SQTIHQWPATLVQPVGSPLSLECTVEGTSNPNLYWYRQAAGRGLQLLFYSVGIGQISSEVPQNLSASRPQDRQFILSSKKLLLSDSGFYLCAWSVVGGAGELFFGEGSRLTVL.